The T cell receptor beta chain under discussion was sequenced for a study of CD4 and CD8 cells across lung adenocarcinoma regions. The CDR3 runs to 16 residues. The V gene's germline CDR1 is WSHSY and CDR2 SAAADI. TCRdb re-called the PCR reads through MiXCR, storing one row per CDR3 protein. Of roughly 25,000 distinct CDR3 sequences detected, 50% to 55% appear once; the ten largest clones hold about half. Remarks on this clonotype: Germline and junction disagree at one end, which may indicate a read error.

Samples came from patients with localized non-small cell lung adenocarcinoma. The rearrangement joins TRBV10-2 to TRBJ2-3, with D perhaps TRBD2 (8 bases). The sequence was obtained from a male donor with lung adenocarcinoma. The CD4 and CD8 labels of this study may be unreliable. Input material: CD8+ T cells from the center of a lung tumor. CDR3 residues: CASSEPGLGGGDTQYF. DNA of the CDR3: TGCGCCAGCAGTGAACCGGGACTAGGGGGCGGAGATACGCAGTATTTC.